These 5 T cell receptor beta chains originate from one sample sequenced in a study of blood T cell repertoires in COVID-19. The data were produced by immunoSEQ multiplex PCR, yet TCRdb's version contains in-frame clones alone and is incomplete. The sample lists about 260,000 clones; approximately 89% were seen once. The sample taken for sequencing was peripheral blood. The receptors come from a man aged 35-49 years with active or convalescent COVID-19.

The CDR3 loop is CASSLVGDKETQYF. As DNA, the CDR3 is TGTGCCAGCAGTTTGGTAGGGGATAAAGAGACCCAGTACTTC. The J gene is TRBJ2-5, the V gene TRBV28, with D maybe TRBD1 (5 bases). Trimming cost V 3 bases and J 3 bases, with 11 bases left between them. CDR1 and CDR2 from the germline V gene are MDHEN and SYDVKM. This CDR3 region has 14 residues.

The J gene is TRBJ2-1, the V gene TRBV7-6, with TRBD2 as a possible D gene (6 bases). Germline lookup yields CDR1 SGHVS and CDR2 FNYEAQ. Trimming removed 4 bases at V and 8 bases at J, with 15 bases between. The CDR3 sequence is 14 residues long. The CDR3 loop is CASSYERRADEQFF. The CDR3 region has the DNA TGTGCCAGCAGCTACGAGCGGAGGGCCGATGAGCAGTTCTTC.

The chain uses TRBV4-1 and TRBJ2-1; 7 nucleotides line up with TRBD1. From germline, CDR1 is MGHRA and CDR2 YSYEKL. V shed 1 base, J shed 3 bases, and the junction held 3 bases outside the gene matches. The CDR3 covers 15 residues. The DNA of the CDR3 is TGCGCCAGCAGCCAAGCTTGGGACAGCTACAATGAGCAGTTCTTC. Amino acid sequence: CASSQAWDSYNEQFF.

This chain uses TRBV4-2 with TRBJ2-5, with unresolved D. The CDR3 length is 14 residues. Germline loops: CDR1 LGHNA, CDR2 YNFKEQ. V lost 1 base to trimming and J lost 4 bases, with 10 bases between them. The CDR3 is CASSQGVERETQYF. In DNA form, the CDR3 reads TGTGCCAGCAGCCAAGGGGTGGAGCGAGAGACCCAGTACTTC.

This clone was seen just once. The V call is TRBV3-1 (or the pseudogene TRBV3-2), the J call TRBJ1-6, with 8 bases that match TRBD1. Germline V gives CDR1 LGHDT, CDR2 YNNKEL (reference sequence). Trimming took 1 base from V and 9 from J; bases not matched to a gene: 5. This CDR3 spans 15 amino acids. The CDR3 reads CASSQGPTGVSPLHF. CDR3 bases: TGTGCCAGCAGCCAAGGTCCGACAGGGGTTTCACCCCTCCACTTT.